This TCR beta chain was documented in a study of beta chain features in type 1 diabetes. Overall study: Cell yields, gender and age were similar in healthy donors and patients.

The germline gives CDR1 SGDLS, CDR2 YYNGEE. V was pared by 0 bases and J by 7 bases, with 8 bases between. The CDR3 loop spans 13 amino acids. This clone was recorded a few times. Its antigen remains unknown. Study-level results: Among patients with Type 1 diabetes, TCRB CDR3s were moderately but significantly shorter in every one of the four CD4+ subsets.

The study reverse transcribed the entire isolated RNA, so it sequenced expressed TCRB transcripts. TCRdb keeps only in-frame clones here, not all; method: immunoSEQ multiplex PCR. This table has about 740,000 clones, around 15% appearing once. The authors took one heparinised blood draw, averaging about 120 mL, from each donor. Purity (above 98%) was reached by all sorted populations. Source material: naive CD4+ T cells from blood. This chain connects TRBV9 to TRBJ2-1; D gene uncertain. This clonotype was obtained from a man aged 18 to 29 with type 1 diabetes. CDR3 coding DNA: TGTGCCAGCAGCGTAGGTATGAAGAATGAGCAGTTCTTC. Translation gives CASSVGMKNEQFF.